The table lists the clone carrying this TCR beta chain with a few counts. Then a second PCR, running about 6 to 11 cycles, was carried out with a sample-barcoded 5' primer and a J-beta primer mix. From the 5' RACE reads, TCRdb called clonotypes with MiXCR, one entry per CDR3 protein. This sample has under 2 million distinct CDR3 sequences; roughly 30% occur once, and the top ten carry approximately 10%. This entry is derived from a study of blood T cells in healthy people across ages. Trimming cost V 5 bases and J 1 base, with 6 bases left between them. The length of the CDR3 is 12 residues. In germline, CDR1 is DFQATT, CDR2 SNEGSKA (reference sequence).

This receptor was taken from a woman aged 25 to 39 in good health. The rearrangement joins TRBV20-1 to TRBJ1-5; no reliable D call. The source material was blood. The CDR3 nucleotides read TGCAGTGCTGGGATGAGCAATCAGCCCCAGCATTTT. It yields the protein CSAGMSNQPQHF.